These T cell receptor beta chains were read from a single sample in a study of cytomegalovirus exposure and HLA in healthy donors. Measured with immunoSEQ multiplex PCR; TCRdb has only the in-frame clones, and not every one. The table lists some 150,000 clones, around four fifths of them singletons. The sequenced sample was PBMCs. These receptors came from a woman aged 45-59 years in good health and CMV-seronegative. The CDR3 runs from the conserved cysteine through the conserved F or W. The order of the fields is CDR3 protein, CDR3 DNA, D gene, J gene, V gene, clone size. D genes are given only for firm matches. Clone size is shown for a subset of rows, as once, few, many or a class of expanded clone.

CATSRAQGFNQPQHF	TGTGCCACCAGCAGAGCCCAGGGATTCAATCAGCCCCAGCATTTT	NA	TRBJ1-5	TRBV15	NA
CASSRRQGEQYF	TGTGCCAGCAGCAGAAGACAGGGCGAGCAGTACTTC	TRBD1	TRBJ2-7	TRBV7-2	NA
CASSPNGDYGYTF	TGTGCCAGCAGCCCCAACGGGGACTATGGCTACACCTTC	NA	TRBJ1-2	TRBV7-9	NA
CASSKGVGGDRPPPQFF	TGTGCCAGCAGCAAAGGGGTAGGAGGGGACAGGCCGCCACCGCAGTTCTTC	NA	TRBJ2-1	TRBV21-1	NA
CASSAAGGIVNEQFF	TGTGCCAGTAGTGCAGCGGGAGGGATTGTTAATGAGCAGTTCTTC	TRBD2	TRBJ2-1	TRBV19	NA
CASSLQGAGEQFF	TGTGCCAGCAGCTTACAAGGGGCAGGTGAGCAGTTCTTC	NA	TRBJ2-1	TRBV7-9	NA
CASSQGVAGGRETQYF	TGCGCCAGCAGCCAGGGGGTAGCGGGGGGGCGGGAGACCCAGTACTTC	TRBD2	TRBJ2-5	TRBV4-1	NA
CASSYATGYEQYF	TGTGCCAGCAGTTATGCAACGGGTTACGAGCAGTACTTC	NA	TRBJ2-7	TRBV6-6	once
CASVLAGGLKEQYF	TGTGCCAGCGTCCTAGCGGGAGGATTAAAAGAGCAGTACTTC	TRBD2	TRBJ2-7	TRBV28	NA
CASSLLGTDYGYTF	TGTGCCAGCAGCTTACTCGGGACAGACTATGGCTACACCTTC	TRBD1	TRBJ1-2	TRBV5-5	NA
CASSLVGAGSPGELFF	TGTGCCAGCAGCTTAGTAGGGGCGGGGTCGCCCGGGGAGCTGTTTTTT	NA	TRBJ2-2	TRBV7-2	few
CASRKAGGFGYTF	TGTGCCAGCAGGAAGGCGGGGGGCTTTGGCTACACCTTC	NA	TRBJ1-2	TRBV6-1	NA
CASSYGGGGTGELFF	TGTGCCAGCAGTTACGGCGGGGGGGGCACCGGGGAGCTGTTTTTT	TRBD2	TRBJ2-2	TRBV6-6	NA
CSVVQGPQETQYF	TGCAGCGTTGTACAGGGACCTCAAGAGACCCAGTACTTC	NA	TRBJ2-5	TRBV29-1	NA
CASRGLAGYEQYF	TGTGCCAGTAGGGGACTAGCGGGCTACGAGCAGTACTTC	TRBD2	TRBJ2-7	TRBV19	NA
CASRVPGSGRPGSYNEQFF	TGTGCCAGCAGGGTCCCTGGTAGCGGGAGGCCCGGATCCTACAATGAGCAGTTCTTC	TRBD2	TRBJ2-1	TRBV13	NA
CASSSELGFSGGSSYEQYF	TGTGCCAGCAGCTCCGAGTTGGGGTTTAGCGGGGGGAGCTCCTACGAGCAGTACTTC	TRBD2	TRBJ2-7	TRBV7-6	NA
CASSVGGGGTEAFF	TGTGCCAGCAGCGTAGGGGGCGGGGGGACTGAAGCTTTCTTT	NA	TRBJ1-1	TRBV9	NA
CATSRDLLRTSGGGDTQYF	TGTGCCACCAGCAGAGATCTTCTCCGGACTAGCGGGGGAGGGGATACGCAGTATTTT	TRBD2	TRBJ2-3	TRBV15	NA
CASADRDTYEQYF	TGTGCCAGCGCGGACAGGGATACCTACGAGCAGTACTTC	TRBD1	TRBJ2-7	TRBV6-6	NA
CASSEPGFKGKYGYTF	TGTGCCAGCAGTGAGCCGGGATTCAAGGGAAAGTATGGCTACACCTTC	NA	TRBJ1-2	TRBV28	NA
CASNFRDTALDF	TGTGCCAGCAATTTCCGGGACACGGCATTAGATTTT	NA	TRBJ1-3	TRBV6-6	NA
CASSFFNSGHGDYGYTF	TGTGCCAGCAGCTTTTTTAATTCGGGTCACGGGGACTATGGCTACACCTTC	NA	TRBJ1-2	TRBV5-5	NA
CASSYSVAVSGNTIYF	TGTGCCAGCAGTTACTCGGTAGCCGTCTCTGGAAACACCATATATTTT	NA	TRBJ1-3	TRBV6-5	NA
CASYRTGEPYEQYF	TGTGCCAGTTATAGGACAGGGGAACCCTACGAGCAGTACTTC	TRBD1	TRBJ2-7	TRBV28	few
CASTAGAGQPQHF	TGCGCCAGCACCGCGGGGGCTGGACAGCCCCAGCATTTT	NA	TRBJ1-5	TRBV10-1	NA
CASSLGTGASYNSPLHF	TGTGCCAGCAGCTTAGGGACAGGGGCGTCCTATAATTCCCCCCTCCACTTT	TRBD1	TRBJ1-6	TRBV7-8	NA
CASSIDGQSVSPSNQPQHF	TGTGCCAGTAGTATAGATGGACAGTCGGTATCCCCTAGCAATCAGCCCCAGCATTTT	NA	TRBJ1-5	TRBV19	few
CASSPGLAGQGEQYF	TGTGCCAGCAGCCCAGGACTAGCGGGACAGGGAGAGCAGTACTTC	TRBD2	TRBJ2-7	TRBV11-3	NA
CASSPTGGETQYF	TGTGCCAGCAGCCCGACCGGGGGGGAGACCCAGTACTTC	TRBD2	TRBJ2-5	TRBV11-3	NA
CASSPLSSSYEQYF	TGTGCCAGCAGCCCGCTGTCGAGCTCCTACGAGCAGTACTTC	NA	TRBJ2-7	TRBV5-5	NA
CASRSSGENYEQYF	TGTGCCAGCAGATCTAGCGGGGAAAATTACGAGCAGTACTTC	TRBD2	TRBJ2-7	TRBV28	once
CASSQDRGYEQYF	TGTGCCAGCAGCCAAGATCGGGGTTACGAGCAGTACTTC	NA	TRBJ2-7	TRBV4-2	NA
CASSLSRGGKLFF	TGTGCCAGCAGTTTAAGTCGAGGGGGAAAACTGTTTTTT	NA	TRBJ1-4	TRBV27	NA
CATSRRGVGGYEQYF	TGTGCCACCAGCCGGCGGGGGGTGGGGGGATACGAGCAGTACTTC	TRBD2	TRBJ2-7	TRBV15	NA
CASSEVGQAYEQYF	TGTGCCAGCAGTGAAGTGGGACAAGCCTACGAGCAGTACTTC	NA	TRBJ2-7	TRBV2	NA
CASSSYLRGKTGDEQFF	TGTGCCAGCAGCTCATACCTACGGGGGAAGACAGGGGATGAGCAGTTCTTC	TRBD1	TRBJ2-1	TRBV7-6	NA
CASSIVVLGTDTQYF	TGTGCCAGTAGTATAGTTGTTCTAGGAACAGATACGCAGTATTTT	NA	TRBJ2-3	TRBV19	NA
CASSMDRSYRGYTF	TGTGCCAGCAGCATGGACAGGTCCTATCGTGGCTACACCTTC	TRBD1	TRBJ1-2	TRBV7-2	once
CASTRDRTYNEQFF	TGTGCCAGCACCCGGGACAGGACCTACAATGAGCAGTTCTTC	TRBD1	TRBJ2-1	TRBV27	NA
CASSSTDTDTQYF	TGTGCCAGTAGTAGCACTGACACAGATACGCAGTATTTT	NA	TRBJ2-3	TRBV19	NA
CASSILTGGFADTQYF	TGTGCCAGCAGCATATTGACAGGGGGCTTTGCAGATACGCAGTATTTT	TRBD1	TRBJ2-3	TRBV7-2	NA
CASSQDLVGTGYYEQYF	TGTGCCAGCAGCCAAGATCTGGTGGGGACAGGGTACTACGAGCAGTACTTC	TRBD1	TRBJ2-7	TRBV4-2	NA
CASRPNRVGAYEQYF	TGTGCCAGCAGGCCGAACAGGGTAGGGGCCTACGAGCAGTACTTC	NA	TRBJ2-7	TRBV6-1	few
CASSSANTANYGYTF	TGTGCCAGCAGCTCAGCAAATACAGCAAACTATGGCTACACCTTC	NA	TRBJ1-2	TRBV5-4	NA
CASSPPTGTGAYNEQFF	TGTGCCAGCAGTCCACCGACAGGGACAGGGGCCTACAATGAGCAGTTCTTC	TRBD1	TRBJ2-1	TRBV25-1	NA
CASRTGLIENEQYF	TGTGCCAGCAGGACAGGGCTTATAGAAAACGAGCAGTACTTC	TRBD1	TRBJ2-7	TRBV25-1	NA
CASSYGSGNTEAFF	TGTGCCAGCAGTTATGGCTCAGGGAACACTGAAGCTTTCTTT	NA	TRBJ1-1	TRBV6-5	few
CASSYPDSAQPQHF	TGTGCCAGCAGTTACCCGGACAGTGCTCAGCCCCAGCATTTT	NA	TRBJ1-5	TRBV6-6	NA
CASSQGPIRGLNEQFF	TGCGCCAGCAGCCAAGGACCCATCCGCGGGCTGAATGAGCAGTTCTTC	NA	TRBJ2-1	TRBV5-1	few
CASIVREGKMRTQYF	TGTGCCAGCATCGTCAGGGAAGGGAAAATGAGGACCCAGTACTTC	NA	TRBJ2-5	TRBV2	NA
CASSSRDTADNEQFF	TGCGCCAGCAGCTCCCGGGACACCGCAGACAATGAGCAGTTCTTC	NA	TRBJ2-1	TRBV5-1	NA